This T cell receptor beta chain was sequenced for a study of a mutant IDH1 vaccine in newly diagnosed glioma. On this clone itself: Its antigen is as yet unknown.

The CDR3 has 13 residues. Trimming shortened V by 1 base and J by 0 bases, and 4 bases separated the two germline ends. Germline CDR1 is GTSNPN and CDR2 is SVGIG (reference sequence). This sample's time point: week 23, last vaccination. A single vaccine dose contained 300 ug of mutant IDH1 20-mer peptide, and topical imiquimod was used with it. Newly diagnosed WHO grade 3 or 4 IDH1-mutant, ATRX-lost astrocytomas were identified in the donors. Clones were read by immunoSEQ multiplex PCR, and TCRdb kept only the in-frame ones, dropping some. Among roughly 43,000 clones, around 74% were seen once, and the ten largest hold around 5.3%.

Sequences were derived from PBMCs, sampled from a glioma patient whose treatment included an IDH1 peptide vaccine. This rearrangement joins TRBV30 to TRBJ1-5; no definite D call. This sequence originates from a man aged 45-60 years with glioma. DNA of the CDR3: TGTGCCTGGAGTGAGTCTAGCAATCAGCCCCAGCATTTT. Translation: CAWSESSNQPQHF.